This T cell receptor (beta chain) was sequenced during a study of regulatory T cells in long-lasting Graves disease. Indicated time point: newly diagnosed GD, antithyroid drugs for less than 3 months. RNA from PBMCs was the source of the TCR library. Study-wide findings and caveats: The TCR repertoire of persistent Graves' patients was less diverse than that of newly diagnosed ones.

Investigators prepared the TCR beta libraries by applying iRepertoire HTBI primers and Arm-PCR of CDR3 regions. Original analysis: Taken together, the samples had around 60 TRBV and some 15 TRBJ segments identified. One entry per CDR3 protein results from TCRdb running MiXCR on the multiplex PCR reads. These V and J calls derive from TCRdb rather than the authors' analysis. The table has about 220,000 distinct CDR3 sequences, roughly a fifth seen once. The table lists this clonotype with many counts. The target antigen is unknown. These data were also filed under a second study, of T cells in Graves' hyperthyroidism and ophthalmopathy. As that study records: The study used the HTBI primer set for a first-round RT-PCR of the TCR CDR3.

The specimen comprised peripheral blood mononuclear cells (PBMCs), sampled at new diagnosis, from a patient treated with antithyroid drugs. The TCR sequence derives from a woman aged 30 to 39 with Graves disease.

CDR3 DNA sequence: TGTGCCAGCTGCCACCCCACTAGCGGGAGTATAGATACGCAGTATTTT. Amino acids: CASCHPTSGSIDTQYF. The chain employs TRBV28 and TRBJ2-3; 11 bases align to TRBD2. Germline CDR1 and CDR2: MDHEN and SYDVKM. CDR3 size: 16 residues. V lost 8 bases to trimming and J lost 5 bases; unmatched junction nucleotides: 12. Full variable domain (rest looked up from reference TRBV28 and TRBJ2-3): DVKVTQSSRYLVKRTGEKVFLECVQDMDHENMFWYRQDPGLGLRLIYFSYDVKMKEKGDIPEGYSVSREKKERFSLILESASTNQTSMYLCASCHPTSGSIDTQYFGPGTRLTVL.